The 16 T cell receptor beta chains below all came from one sample that was sequenced in a study of T cell responses to AZD1222 COVID-19 vaccine. Generated by immunoSEQ multiplex PCR, the TCRdb table keeps only in-frame clones and is missing some. Among about 150,000 clones listed, about 91% were seen once. Material: peripheral blood, obtained on day 0 of AZD1222 vaccination. These receptors were taken from an adult in good health.

The chain combines TRBV27 with TRBJ2-1, with 9 bases identical to TRBD2. Germline-derived CDR1 and CDR2 are MNHEY and SMNVEV (reference sequence). The CDR3 length is 15 residues. Losses at the gene ends were 7 bases for V and 4 bases for J; bases not matched to a gene: 8. CDR3 residues: CASTVLAGKYNEQFF. In DNA, the CDR3 is TGTGCCAGCACCGTTCTAGCGGGGAAGTACAATGAGCAGTTCTTC.

The chain has TRBV12-3 or TRBV12-4 and TRBJ2-7, with 7 positions matching TRBD1. The CDR3 runs to 13 residues. Germline trimming cut 6 bases from V and 0 bases from J; bases unmatched to any gene: 2. The CDR3 region has the DNA TGTGCCAGCAGCCACAGGGGCTCCTACGAGCAGTACTTC. It translates to CASSHRGSYEQYF.

The chain has TRBV6-5 and TRBJ1-1; possible D gene TRBD1, 6 bases. The CDR3 totals 14 residues. Germline V gene sequence: CDR1 MNHEY, CDR2 SVGAGI. Trimming cost V 10 bases and J 1 base, with 16 bases left between them. CDR3 DNA sequence: TGTGCCATCTTACAGGGCCCCGCGAACACTGAAGCTTTCTTT. It codes for CAILQGPANTEAFF.

The J gene is TRBJ1-6, the V gene TRBV30, with D unresolved. Trimming stripped 3 bases from V and 6 bases from J, with 12 bases between. The CDR3 extends over 14 amino acids. CDR1 is GTSNPN, CDR2 SVGIG, per germline (reference sequence). Here the CDR3 reads CAWSGEALNSPLHF. The DNA for the CDR3 is TGTGCCTGGAGCGGAGAGGCCCTTAATTCACCCCTCCACTTT.

The rearrangement links TRBV6-2 or TRBV6-3 to TRBJ1-1; the D is unclear. Germline CDR1 MNHEY, CDR2 SVGEGT. Trimming took off 2 bases at V and 0 bases at J, with 4 bases between the two ends. The CDR3 length is 13 residues. DNA of the CDR3: TGTGCCAGCAGTTACAAGCTGAACACTGAAGCTTTCTTT. Its protein product is CASSYKLNTEAFF.

The chain recombines TRBV24-1 with TRBJ1-1; D is perhaps TRBD1 (5 bases). In germline, CDR1 is KGHDR, CDR2 SFDVKD. The CDR3 consists of 13 residues. Trimming shortened V by 2 bases and J by 10 bases, and 13 bases separated the two germline ends. CDR3 loop: CATSDSWGGRAFF. CDR3 nucleotides: TGTGCCACCAGTGATTCCTGGGGGGGGAGAGCTTTCTTT.

This chain connects TRBV7-3 to TRBJ1-1, with D possibly being TRBD1 (6 bases). This CDR3 has 14 residues. The V gene's germline CDR1 is SGHTA and CDR2 FQGTGA. V shed 5 bases and J shed 1 base, with 11 bases lying between them. This chain's CDR3 is CASSPGDTNTEAFF. The DNA for the CDR3 is TGTGCCAGCAGCCCCGGGGACACGAACACTGAAGCTTTCTTT.

V usage is TRBV11-3 and J usage is TRBJ2-3; no reliable D call. The CDR3 has 12 residues. The germline CDR1 and CDR2 sequences are SGHNT and YENEEA. V gave up 2 bases and J gave up 4 bases, with 4 bases separating them. The CDR3 sequence is CASSLSADTQYF. The CDR3 coding sequence is TGTGCCAGCAGCTTATCGGCAGATACGCAGTATTTT.

This chain uses TRBV6-2 or TRBV6-3 with TRBJ2-7; D is undetermined. CDR3 length: 12 residues. Germline values: CDR1 MNHEY, CDR2 SVGEGT. V lost 5 bases and J 3 bases, leaving 8 bases between the germline ends. This CDR3 reads CASSLTFYEQYF. The CDR3 region has the DNA TGTGCCAGCAGTCTAACTTTCTACGAGCAGTACTTC.

The chain has TRBV7-9 and TRBJ2-7; D is unresolved. Germline CDR1 SEHNR, CDR2 FQNEAQ (reference sequence). V dropped 11 bases and J dropped 0 bases, with 14 bases sitting between them. The CDR3 contains 13 residues. The chain's CDR3 is CAGSRGFSYEQYF. The CDR3 nucleotides read TGTGCCGGATCCCGAGGCTTCTCCTACGAGCAGTACTTC. The whole variable domain, remainder taken from reference TRBV7-9 and TRBJ2-7, is DTGVSQNPRHKITKRGQNVTFRCDPISEHNRLYWYRQTLGQGPEFLTYFQNEAQLEKSRLLSDRFSAERPKGSFSTLEIQRTEQGDSAMYLCAGSRGFSYEQYFGPGTRLTVT.

This sequence joins TRBV6-4 and TRBJ2-1; D is unresolved. The V gene's germline CDR1 is MRHNA and CDR2 SNTAGT. This CDR3 spans 14 amino acids. V shed 3 bases and J shed 7 bases, with 13 bases lying between them. The CDR3 nucleotides are TGTGCCAGCAGTGATGGGCTAGAAGAGAATGAGCAGTTCTTC. This encodes CASSDGLEENEQFF.

The chain carries TRBV2 and TRBJ1-1; 7 bases align to TRBD1. Germline lookup yields CDR1 SNHLY and CDR2 FYNNEI. The length of the CDR3 is 11 residues. Unmatched junction bases numbered 6, after V lost 9 bases and J lost 8 bases. The CDR3 region has the DNA TGTGCCAGTCAGGGGGTGGGGGAAGCTTTCTTT. Residues: CASQGVGEAFF.

The chain employs TRBV9 and TRBJ2-3, with 10 nucleotides matching TRBD1. The CDR3 is made up of 15 amino acids. The J segment lost 1 base and the V segment lost 3 bases, leaving 2 bases of the junction unmatched. CDR1 is SGDLS and CDR2 is YYNGEE in the germline V gene. This CDR3 reads CASSGQGAGTDTQYF. The CDR3 DNA reads TGTGCCAGCAGCGGACAGGGGGCAGGCACAGATACGCAGTATTTT.

This chain connects TRBV10-1 to TRBJ1-3, with D perhaps matching TRBD1 (5 bases). The CDR3 contains 14 residues. Germline V gene lookup returns CDR1 WNHNN and CDR2 SYGVQD (reference sequence). Trimming shortened V by 8 bases and J by 7 bases, and 18 bases separated the two germline ends. In DNA, the CDR3 is TGCGCCAGCGCCCAAAACCGGGACGGCAACACCATATATTTT. Translating gives CASAQNRDGNTIYF.

This chain uses TRBV19 with TRBJ1-2, with D possibly being TRBD1 (5 bases). Germline CDR1 is LNHDA and CDR2 is SQIVND (reference sequence). This CDR3 has 13 residues. The V end was cut by 6 bases, the J end by 7 bases, with 15 bases between. CDR3 in amino acids: CASSRGWAGGYTF. CDR3 coding DNA: TGTGCCAGTAGCCGGGGGTGGGCGGGTGGCTACACCTTC. The entire variable domain, with the rest obtained from reference TRBV19 and TRBJ1-2, is as follows: DGGITQSPKYLFRKEGQNVTLSCEQNLNHDAMYWYRQDPGQGLRLIYYSQIVNDFQKGDIAEGYSVSREKKESFPLTVTSAQKNPTAFYLCASSRGWAGGYTFGSGTRLTVV.

The chain employs TRBV11-1 and TRBJ2-7, with D perhaps matching TRBD1 (5 bases). The germline V gene has CDR1 SGHAT and CDR2 FQDESV (reference sequence). The CDR3 covers 14 residues. V was shortened by 2 bases and J by 1 base, with 9 bases between the two germline ends. CDR3: CASSLYRLSYEQYF. As DNA, the CDR3 is TGTGCCAGCAGCTTATACAGGTTATCCTACGAGCAGTACTTC.